One T cell receptor (beta chain) is described in this entry. What it recognizes is unknown. RNA was isolated and reverse transcribed to cDNA, the sequencing template. The protocol was immunoSEQ multiplex PCR, while the TCRdb copy is restricted to in-frame clones and leaves out a portion. The sample carries 100,000 to 150,000 clones, about 47% recorded once. Sampling of alopecia areata patients yielded lesional scalp punch biopsies as well as peripheral blood. It was from PBMCs that CD4+ and CD8+ T cells were sorted. The data derive from a study of CD8+ T cells in alopecia areata. Study background: Tofacitinib lasted 6 to 18 months, then 6 months off drug. General study findings and limits: Normal scalp had lower clonality than lesional scalp, with alopecia totalis/universalis lesions showing this most strongly.

Trimming cost V 5 bases and J 5 bases; bases outside gene matches: 7. This CDR3 is built from 14 residues. Germline-derived CDR1 and CDR2 are MNHEY and SMNVEV (reference sequence). Source: CD8+ T cells sorted from blood, taken at week 0. This rearrangement joins TRBV27 to TRBJ2-5; TRBD1 matches 8 bases. This receptor was obtained from a human donor with alopecia areata. The CDR3 DNA sequence: TGTGCCAGCAGTCCGTTTTGGACAGGGGAGACCCAGTACTTC. Protein sequence: CASSPFWTGETQYF.